The entry below describes one T cell receptor (beta chain). This clone was detected a few times. Its antigen specificity is not known. The sequence runs out 3 residues before the end of the CDR3; the remainder is reconstructed from the germline J gene. From the cysteine through the phenylalanine, the CDR3 covers 11 amino acids. The DNA shown is the part of the CDR3 that was read: 24 bases, in frame from base 1. The trim is 3 bases for V and 4 bases for J, with a gap of 6 bases between the germline ends. CDR1 is given as DFQATT and CDR2 as SNEGSKA, both from the germline V gene (reference sequence). CVID was diagnosed by standard criteria: serum IgG, IgA and/or IgM reduced below normal range, plus specific antibody deficiency. The CVID group comprised around 44 subjects, 15 or so female and approximately 30 male, aged roughly 9 to 64 years with a mean age of around 40. Most CVID patients and most healthy controls were of Caucasian heritage. At the time of study participation, every CVID subject had been on replacement immunoglobulin therapy for one year or longer. When blood was collected, none of the CVID subjects were ill or on immunomodulatory or immunosuppressive medication. From each donor, about 5 to 8.5 ml of heparinized peripheral whole blood was collected. TCRbeta CDR3 repertoires were sequenced from genomic DNA of adults with common variable immune deficiency (CVID) and healthy adult controls. Diluted blood was subjected to density centrifugation over Hypaque 1077 or Ficoll-Paque for isolation of peripheral blood mononuclear cells. Unsorted mononuclear cells served as the source of genomic DNA, which was extracted either by Qiagen column purification or by a centrifugation-based method.

The sample belongs to a study of T cell clonality in common variable immunodeficiency (dated by TCRdb to about 2015). The investigation overall reported the following: Increased TCRbeta clonality was found in CVID subjects compared with healthy controls (t-test p = 0.018), with the increase being most characteristic of about a third of subjects. Healthy controls shared more TCRbeta clones with each other than CVID subjects shared among themselves (p < 0.0001). According to the authors, figuring out what caused the increased clonality in CVID would require sequencing the repertoires of T cell subpopulations. Reportedly, TCRbeta sequences from CVID had fewer deletions and N-nucleotide insertions, and highly modified clones with 13 or more V deletions were absent from CVID. Patient heterogeneity within the CVID cohort put limits on correlating repertoire features with clinical complications. Even though DNA input was the same, control samples had an average of around 82,000 unique sequences each, compared with some 32,000 in CVID samples.

For sequencing, equivalent amounts of genomic DNA were input from CVID and control samples. For every sample, a 60 bp segment covering the rearranged TCRbeta CDR3 region was amplified and then sequenced. TCRbeta amplification used the immunoSEQ assay, a bias-corrected multiplex PCR with high-throughput sequencing. In the authors' own workflow: Each unique nucleotide sequence was treated as a clone and annotated with V, D and J genes, copy number and frequency. Sequences were labeled productive if in frame, and non-productive if out of frame or containing stop codons. Clonality was calculated from Shannon's entropy as previously described. The predicted amino acid sequences of productive clones were used to derive mean CDR3 Kyte-Doolittle hydropathy. The R hclust function was used to hierarchically cluster scaled V gene usage with Manhattan distance and complete linkage. Clone sharing by CDR3 amino acid sequence was assessed by resampling 12 repertoires per group over 100 rounds. The repertoires were screened for over 60 published EBV-specific TCRbeta sequences and some 250 published CMV-specific TCRbeta sequences. A couple of CVID samples that yielded fewer than 10,000 sequences were excluded from the analysis, so fewer than 45 CVID repertoires were retained. The source is immuneACCESS, and TCRdb retained only in-frame sequences with V and J called. Part of the clones is not carried over; for the studies checked, unresolved V genes explain less than half of this, and the remainder is unexplained. The DNA gave D and trimming, while V, J and clone size come from that table. The sample comprises tens of thousands of clones, and every one was counted more than once. The top ten constitute around 2.5% of the sample.

This TCR came from a human donor with common variable immunodeficiency. Recombination linked TRBV20-1 to TRBJ1-2; the D segment cannot be called with confidence. Sequenced sample: peripheral blood mononuclear cells. CDR3 DNA (partial): TGCAGTGCTAGCCCCTCCTATGGC. It specifies CSASPSYG. The whole CDR3 sequence reads CSASPSYGYTF.